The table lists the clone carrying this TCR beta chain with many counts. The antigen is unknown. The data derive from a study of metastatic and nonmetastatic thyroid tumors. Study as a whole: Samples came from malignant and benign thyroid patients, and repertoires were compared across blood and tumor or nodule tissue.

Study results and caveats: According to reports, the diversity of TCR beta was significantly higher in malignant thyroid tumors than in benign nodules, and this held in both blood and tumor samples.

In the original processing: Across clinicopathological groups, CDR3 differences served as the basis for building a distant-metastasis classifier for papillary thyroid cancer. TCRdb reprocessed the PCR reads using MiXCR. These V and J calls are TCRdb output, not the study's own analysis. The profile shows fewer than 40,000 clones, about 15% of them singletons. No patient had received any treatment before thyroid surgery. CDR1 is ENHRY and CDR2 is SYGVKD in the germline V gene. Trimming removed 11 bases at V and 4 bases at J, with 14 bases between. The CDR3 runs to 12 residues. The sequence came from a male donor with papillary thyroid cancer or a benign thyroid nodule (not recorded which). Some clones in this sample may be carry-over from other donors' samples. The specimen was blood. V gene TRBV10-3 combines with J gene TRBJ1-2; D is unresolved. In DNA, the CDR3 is TGTGCCTCAAAAGGTGGACTCTATGGCTACACCTTC. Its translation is CASKGGLYGYTF.